This T cell receptor beta chain stems from a study of shared clonotypes between healthy human individuals. The overall study: Per donor, three plates held CD4 naive cells, three held CD4 memory, two held CD8 naive and one held CD8 memory. Whole-study results and caveats: Memory subsets generally showed smaller estimated richness than naive subsets did. Sharing across four donors was highest in naive CD4 (about 5%) and lowest in memory CD8 (about 0.4%).

Sequencing was performed with immunoSEQ multiplex PCR; in TCRdb, only in-frame clones are kept and a portion is missing. The repertoire includes roughly 2.2 million clones, 85% to 95% of them detected once, and about 0.41% sits in the top ten. A remark on this clone: No antigen is known for it. The same CDR3 arises from other DNA sequences in this sample as well.

Each of the donors was a healthy adult who was HIV-negative and had not had a recent acute infection or vaccination. The germline V and J ends were trimmed by 1 base and 7 bases, with 9 bases remaining between them. Germline V lookup: CDR1 SGHRS, CDR2 YFSETQ. The CDR3 length is 13 residues. The chain joins TRBV5-1 to TRBJ2-1; D unresolved. The TCR sequence derives from a man between 18 and 29 years old in good health. Some clones in this sample may be carry-over from other donors' samples. The sample comprised naive CD4+ T cells from PBMCs. As for subset: CD45RA+ positively selected. DNA for the CDR3: TGCGCCAGCAGCTTGTTGGTAGGAAATGAGCAGTTCTTC. It yields the protein CASSLLVGNEQFF.